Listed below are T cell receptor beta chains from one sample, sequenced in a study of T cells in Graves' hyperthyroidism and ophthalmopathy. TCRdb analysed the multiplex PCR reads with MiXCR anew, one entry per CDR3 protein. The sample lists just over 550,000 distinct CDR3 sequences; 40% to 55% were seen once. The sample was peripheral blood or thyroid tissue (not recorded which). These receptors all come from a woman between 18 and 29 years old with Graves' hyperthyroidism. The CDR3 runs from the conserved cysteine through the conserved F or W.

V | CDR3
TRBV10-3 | CAISEWTGGNEKLFF
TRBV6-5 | CASSYSSGADGYTF
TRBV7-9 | CASSTGGTEAFF
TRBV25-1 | CASPDSNLYGYTF
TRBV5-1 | CASSFQRQNTF
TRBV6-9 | CASSYLLGSGNTIYF
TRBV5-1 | CASSLAAGAFYGYTF
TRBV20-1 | CSAARTVNGYTF
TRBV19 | CASSPLAVSYEQYF
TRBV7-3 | CASTSRSGYEQYF
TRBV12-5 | CARRLAGGYEETQYF
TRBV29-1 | CSADFGSSGANVLTF
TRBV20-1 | CSAKQGSAYEQYF
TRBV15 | CATRRYQGREETQYF
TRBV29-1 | CSVALGGNEQYF
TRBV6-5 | CASIKLGTGNDEQYF
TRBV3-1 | CASSQEDRGWGNTIYF
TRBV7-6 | CASSRTGGLTEAFF
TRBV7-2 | CASSTGTGGNNSPLHF
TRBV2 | CASRDRGINQPQHF
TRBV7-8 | CASSLAGSADYGYTF
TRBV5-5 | CACSLTARGIQYF
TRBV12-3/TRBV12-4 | CASSSDNSHRPREQYF
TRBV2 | CASSETGRVGEQYF
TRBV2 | CASSESTGANEKLFF
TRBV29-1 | CSVVLAGEDYGYTF
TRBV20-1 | CSAGRQQGYTF
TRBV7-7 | CASSLSTWRETQYF
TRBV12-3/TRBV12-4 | CASSLAWTTEAFF
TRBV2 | CASSEAAAQYF
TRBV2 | CASSLVGQGSNQPQHF
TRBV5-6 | CASSLWQYEQYF
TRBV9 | CASSDPRGPQGYTF
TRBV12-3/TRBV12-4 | CASSPRTGGNQPQHF
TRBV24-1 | CATSSTAGANVLTF
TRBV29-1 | CSVVDRGQSAQHF